This entry lists 14 T cell receptor beta chains sequenced from one sample in a study of tumor-infiltrating lymphocytes in primary liver carcinoma. Making TCR beta cDNA involved approximately 530 ng total RNA and a constant-region primer. A slightly modified ARM-PCR protocol with three nested multiplex PCR rounds produced these TCR beta libraries. Rounds one and two of PCR, each of 10 cycles, were primed with TRBV1-TRBV30 forward primers and a C-beta reverse primer. TCRdb reprocessed the multiplex PCR reads with MiXCR, giving one entry per CDR3 protein. The table includes 250,000 to 400,000 distinct CDR3 sequences, 50% to 70% detected once. The researchers obtained blood RNA from unsorted whole blood and also extracted germline DNA. Sequencing used peripheral blood. The receptor set was obtained from a man in his forties or fifties with primary liver carcinoma and hepatitis B virus infection.

V is TRBV14 and J is TRBJ2-6, with 8 bases lining up with TRBD2. The germline V gene encodes CDR1 SGHDN and CDR2 FVKESK. V lost 4 bases, J lost 2 bases, and 7 bases stayed unmatched. This CDR3 spans 17 amino acids. As DNA, the CDR3 is TGTGCCAGCAGCCCTGGGCGGGGGGAAACTGGGGCCAACGTCCTGACTTTC. It yields the protein CASSPGRGETGANVLTF. Drawing the rest from reference TRBV14 and TRBJ2-6, the complete variable domain is EAGVTQFPSHSVIEKGQTVTLRCDPISGHDNLYWYRRVMGKEIKFLLHFVKESKQDESGMPNNRFLAERTGGTYSTLKVQPAELEDSGVYFCASSPGRGETGANVLTFGAGSRLTVL.

The chain employs TRBV11-2 and TRBJ2-1, with 10 nucleotides matching TRBD2. The end of the DNA is better explained by TRBJ2-7, so the J call may be wrong. This CDR3 spans 17 amino acids. Germline CDR1 SGHAT, CDR2 FQNNGV. The CDR3: CASSSTGTSEFYNEQYF. The CDR3 DNA follows: TGTGCCAGTAGTTCAACCGGGACTAGCGAATTCTACAATGAGCAGTACTTC.

The chain links TRBV6-5 to TRBJ2-1; D is unresolved. CDR3 length: 14 amino acids. V was clipped by 0 bases and J by 6 bases, with 9 bases between them. CDR1 MNHEY and CDR2 SVGAGI come from the germline V gene. CDR3 sequence (DNA): TGTGCCAGCAGTTACTCGAGATGGACCAATGAGCAGTTCTTC. Translating gives CASSYSRWTNEQFF.

Turning to this clonotype: A much more abundant neighbour one base away suggests this may be a read error. The chain employs TRBV29-1 and TRBJ2-5, with D perhaps matching TRBD2 (5 bases). With 8 bases removed from V and 3 bases from J, the gap between germline ends came to 16 bases. The CDR3 covers 13 residues. From germline, CDR1 is SQVTM and CDR2 ANQGSEA. This chain's CDR3 is CSIESDGKETQYF. The DNA for the CDR3 is TGCAGCATCGAGTCGGACGGGAAAGAGACCCAGTACTTC. The variable domain in full, completed from reference TRBV29-1 and TRBJ2-5, reads SAVISQKPSRDICQRGTSLTIQCQVDSQVTMMFWYRQQPGQSLTLIATANQGSEATYESGFVIDKFPISRPNLTFSTLTVSNMSPEDSSIYLCSIESDGKETQYFGPGTRLLVL.

About this clonotype itself: The junction departs from the called germline gene at one end, perhaps through a read error. The chain recombines TRBV6-2 or TRBV6-3 with TRBJ2-7; the match to TRBD2 covers 8 bases. CDR3 length: 12 amino acids. Germline CDR1 reads MNHEY; CDR2 reads SVGEGT. CDR3 residues: CASSPREREKHF. For the CDR3, the DNA is TGTGCCAGCAGCCCTAGGGAGCGGGAGAAGCACTTC.

Concerning this clonotype: Just one base apart from a much larger clone, this may be a read error. This chain joins TRBV6-1 and TRBJ2-6; D is possibly TRBD1 (5 bases). Germline V CDR1 and CDR2: MNHNS, SASEGT. The CDR3 is made up of 16 amino acids. Trimming took 10 bases from V and 0 from J, leaving 16 bases between them. The DNA for the CDR3 is TGTGCCAACAGGAGCTCTATTAGCTCTGGGGCCAACGTCCTGACTTTC. Translating it yields CANRSSISSGANVLTF.

The CDR3 here is CANRAGQNLYEQYF. The CDR3 DNA reads as TGTGCCAACAGAGCTGGACAAAACCTCTACGAGCAGTACTTC. This sequence joins TRBV28 and TRBJ2-7; possibly TRBD1 for D (5 bases). The CDR3 has 14 residues. Germline V gene sequence: CDR1 MDHEN, CDR2 SYDVKM. V was pared by 10 bases and J by 3 bases, with 19 bases between.

This clonotype was seen ten or more times. The rearrangement joins TRBV29-1 to TRBJ2-2; D remains unclear. The germline V gene has CDR1 SQVTM and CDR2 ANQGSEA. The V gene lost 5 bases and the J gene lost 9 bases, with 10 bases spanning the gap. The CDR3 totals 11 residues. Here the CDR3 DNA reads TGCAGCGTTAGGTTTGCCCGGGAGCTGTTTTTT. Amino acids: CSVRFARELFF.

This clonotype was counted many times. The rearrangement links TRBV6-5 to TRBJ1-2; D might be TRBD1 (5 bases). The CDR3 spans 12 residues. V was clipped by 6 bases and J by 8 bases, with 13 bases between them. The germline V gene has CDR1 MNHEY and CDR2 SVGAGI. The CDR3: CASSHPEGGYTF. The CDR3 DNA is TGTGCCAGCAGCCACCCAGAGGGGGGCTACACCTTC.

This chain uses TRBV11-2 with TRBJ2-1, with TRBD1 identical over 7 bases. The CDR3 loop spans 16 amino acids. Germline CDR1 SGHAT, CDR2 FQNNGV. Trimming cost V 1 base and J 3 bases; bases outside gene matches: 6. The CDR3 spells CASSLVTGANYNEQFF. In nucleotides, the CDR3 is TGTGCCAGCAGCTTAGTAACAGGGGCAAACTACAATGAGCAGTTCTTC.

Regarding this clonotype: A single base separates this from a much larger clone, so it may be a read error. V is TRBV4-3 and J is TRBJ1-2, with 8 bases matching TRBD1. The V gene end was trimmed by 0 bases and the J gene end by 1 base; junction bases not matched to a gene: 7. Germline V gene lookup returns CDR1 LGHNA and CDR2 YSLEER. CDR3 size: 17 residues. CDR3 protein: CASSQDLRQGFNYGYTF. Here the CDR3 DNA reads TGCGCCAGCAGCCAAGACCTAAGACAGGGGTTTAACTATGGCTACACCTTC.

Concerning this clonotype: Its ends do not fully match the called genes, so a read error is possible. V gene TRBV4-3 combines with J gene TRBJ2-7, with 8 bases fitting TRBD2. CDR3 length: 15 amino acids. The germline gives CDR1 LGHNA, CDR2 YSLEER. The CDR3 coding sequence is TGCGCCAGCAGTCGAAACGGGGGGGCTTCCTACGAACAGTACTTC. Translation gives CASSRNGGASYEQYF.

The chain is built from TRBV11-2 and TRBJ2-7, with D hard to call. From germline, CDR1 is SGHAT and CDR2 FQNNGV. The CDR3 is 14 residues long. V lost 5 bases and J lost 0, with 11 bases in between. CDR3 coding DNA: TGTGCCAGCAGCCCGGGTCACACCTCCTACGAGCAGTACTTC. Amino acids: CASSPGHTSYEQYF.

About this clonotype: Relative to the germline gene, one junction end is altered; a read error may explain this. V is TRBV5-5 and J is TRBJ1-4; TRBD1 aligns across 8 bases. Germline V gene sequence: CDR1 SGHKS, CDR2 YYEKEE (reference sequence). The CDR3 totals 15 residues. The CDR3 DNA is TGTGCCGGCAGCTTGAGTCAGGGGGCAGGTGAAAAACTGTTTTTT. It translates to CAGSLSQGAGEKLFF.